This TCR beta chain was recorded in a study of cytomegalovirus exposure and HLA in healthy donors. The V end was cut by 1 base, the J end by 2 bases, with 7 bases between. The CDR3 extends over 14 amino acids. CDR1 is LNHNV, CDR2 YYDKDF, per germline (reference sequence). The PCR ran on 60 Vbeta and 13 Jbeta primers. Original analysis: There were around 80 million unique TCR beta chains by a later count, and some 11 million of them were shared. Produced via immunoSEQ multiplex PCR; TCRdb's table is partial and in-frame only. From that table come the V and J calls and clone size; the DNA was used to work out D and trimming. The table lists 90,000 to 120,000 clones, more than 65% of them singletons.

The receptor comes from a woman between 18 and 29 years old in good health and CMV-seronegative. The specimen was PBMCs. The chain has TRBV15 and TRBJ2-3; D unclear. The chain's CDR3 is CATSRVGSTDTQYF. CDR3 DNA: TGTGCCACCAGCAGAGTTGGCTCCACAGATACGCAGTATTTT.